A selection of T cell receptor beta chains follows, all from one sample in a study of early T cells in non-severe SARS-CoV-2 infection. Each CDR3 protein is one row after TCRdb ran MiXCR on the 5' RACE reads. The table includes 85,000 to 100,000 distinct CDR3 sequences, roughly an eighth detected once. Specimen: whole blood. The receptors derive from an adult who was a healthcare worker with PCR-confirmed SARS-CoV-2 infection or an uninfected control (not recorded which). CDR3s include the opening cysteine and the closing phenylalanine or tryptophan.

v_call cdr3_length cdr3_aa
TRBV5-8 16 CASSSRPYTGGETQYF
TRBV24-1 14 CATSDLSRGDVLTF
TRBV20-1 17 CSARDTFEQGTQETQYF
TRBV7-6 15 CASSARQDSYNEQFF
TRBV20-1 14 CSGPTGATNEKLFF
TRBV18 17 CASSPPRAERGNEKLFF
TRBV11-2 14 CASSSVGGLYGYTF
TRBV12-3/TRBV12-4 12 CASSLGDRGYTF
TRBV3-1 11 CASSQSYEQYF
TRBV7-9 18 CASSLPRLAGGGTDTQYF
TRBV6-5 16 CASTLRGGQGMHEQYF
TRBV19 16 CARLTGQGAKGQPQHF
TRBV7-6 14 CSSSSGTGPGTQYF
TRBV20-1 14 CSANPSRPPYEQYF
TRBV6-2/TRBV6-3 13 CASSYWTLDEQFF
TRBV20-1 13 CSAITTGNTEAFF
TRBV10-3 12 CAIGAGDTEAFF
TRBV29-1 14 CSVQPGTGGWEQFF
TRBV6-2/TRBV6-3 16 CASSTPVWGGIGELFF
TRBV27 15 CASSPRLAGGREQYF
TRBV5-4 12 CASSFTRQEQFF
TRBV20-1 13 CSASADMNTEAFF
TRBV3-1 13 CASSQGLAGEQFF
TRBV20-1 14 CSARDRSLYNEQFF
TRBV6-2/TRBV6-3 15 CASSHSGGAAGTQYF
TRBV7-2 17 CASSFPGQGSFSYEQYF